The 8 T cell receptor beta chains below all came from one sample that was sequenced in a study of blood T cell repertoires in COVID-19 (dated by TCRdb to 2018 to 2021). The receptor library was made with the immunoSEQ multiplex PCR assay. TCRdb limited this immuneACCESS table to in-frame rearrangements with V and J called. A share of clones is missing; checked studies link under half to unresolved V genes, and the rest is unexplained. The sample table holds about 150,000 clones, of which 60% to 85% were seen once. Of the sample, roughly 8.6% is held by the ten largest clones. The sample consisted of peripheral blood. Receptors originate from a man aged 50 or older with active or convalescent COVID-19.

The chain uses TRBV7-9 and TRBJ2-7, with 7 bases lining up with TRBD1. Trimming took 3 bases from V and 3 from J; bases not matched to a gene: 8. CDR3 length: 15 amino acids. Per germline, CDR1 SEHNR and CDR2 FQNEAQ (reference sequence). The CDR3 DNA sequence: TGTGCCAGCAGCTTCGGGGACAGAAAACTCTACGAGCAGTACTTC. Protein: CASSFGDRKLYEQYF.

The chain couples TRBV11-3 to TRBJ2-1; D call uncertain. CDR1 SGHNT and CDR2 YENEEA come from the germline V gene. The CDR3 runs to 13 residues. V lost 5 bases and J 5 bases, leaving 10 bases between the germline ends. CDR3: CASSDPTHNEQFF. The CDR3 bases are TGTGCCAGCAGCGACCCGACACACAATGAGCAGTTCTTC.

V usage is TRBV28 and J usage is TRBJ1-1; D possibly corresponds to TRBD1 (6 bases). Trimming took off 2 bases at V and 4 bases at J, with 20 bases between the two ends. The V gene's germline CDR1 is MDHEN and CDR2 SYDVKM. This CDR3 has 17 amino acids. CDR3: CASSLRMGLDRTTEAFF. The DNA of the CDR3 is TGTGCCAGCAGTTTACGAATGGGATTGGACAGAACCACTGAAGCTTTCTTT.

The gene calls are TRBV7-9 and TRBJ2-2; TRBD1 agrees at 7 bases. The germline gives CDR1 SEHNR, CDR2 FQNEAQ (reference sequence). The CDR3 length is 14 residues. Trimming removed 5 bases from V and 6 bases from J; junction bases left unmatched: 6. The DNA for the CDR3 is TGTGCCAGCAGCCCTCAGGGGGTCCCCGGGGAGCTGTTTTTT. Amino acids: CASSPQGVPGELFF.

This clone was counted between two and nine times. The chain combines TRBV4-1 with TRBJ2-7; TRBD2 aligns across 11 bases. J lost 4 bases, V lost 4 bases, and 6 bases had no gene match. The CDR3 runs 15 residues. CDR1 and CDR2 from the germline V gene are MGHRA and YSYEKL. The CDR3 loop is CASSPGTSGTYEQYF. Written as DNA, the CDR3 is TGCGCCAGCAGCCCCGGGACTAGCGGAACATACGAGCAGTACTTC.

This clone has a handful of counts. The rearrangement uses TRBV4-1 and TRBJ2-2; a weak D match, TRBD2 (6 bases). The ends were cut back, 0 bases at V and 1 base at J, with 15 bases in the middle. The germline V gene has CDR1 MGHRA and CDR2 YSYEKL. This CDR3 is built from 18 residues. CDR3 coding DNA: TGCGCCAGCAGCCAAGATCCCCGGGCTAGCGTGAACACCGGGGAGCTGTTTTTT. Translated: CASSQDPRASVNTGELFF.

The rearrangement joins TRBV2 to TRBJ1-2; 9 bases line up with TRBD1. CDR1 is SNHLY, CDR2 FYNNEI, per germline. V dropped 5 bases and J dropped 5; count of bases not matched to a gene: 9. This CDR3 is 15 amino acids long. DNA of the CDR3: TGTGCCAGCAGTCCAACAGGGGGCGTTTGGTATGGCTACACCTTC. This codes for CASSPTGGVWYGYTF.

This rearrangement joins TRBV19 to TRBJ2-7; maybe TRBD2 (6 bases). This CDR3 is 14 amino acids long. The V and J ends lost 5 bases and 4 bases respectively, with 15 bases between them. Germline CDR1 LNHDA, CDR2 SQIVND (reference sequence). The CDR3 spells CASSAGTDRYEQYF. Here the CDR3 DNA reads TGTGCCAGTAGTGCCGGGACTGACCGATACGAGCAGTACTTC.